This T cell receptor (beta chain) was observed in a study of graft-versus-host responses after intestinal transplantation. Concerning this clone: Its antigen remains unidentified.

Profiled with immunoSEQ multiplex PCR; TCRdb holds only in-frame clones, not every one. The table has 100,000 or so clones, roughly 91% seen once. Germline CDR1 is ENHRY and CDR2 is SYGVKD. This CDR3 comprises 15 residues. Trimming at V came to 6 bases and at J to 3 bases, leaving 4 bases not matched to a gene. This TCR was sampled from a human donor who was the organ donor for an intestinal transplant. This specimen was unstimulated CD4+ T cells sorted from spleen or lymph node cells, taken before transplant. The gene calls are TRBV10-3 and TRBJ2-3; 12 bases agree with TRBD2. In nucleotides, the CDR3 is TGTGCCATCAGGCTAGCGGGGGGGCCGACAGATACGCAGTATTTT. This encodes CAIRLAGGPTDTQYF.